The clone carrying this T cell receptor beta chain showed up just once. Its antigen is currently unknown. A second PCR of about 6 to 11 cycles used a sample-barcoded 5' primer and a J-beta primer mix. TCRdb reanalysed the 5' RACE reads using MiXCR and keeps one entry per CDR3 protein. This table holds hundreds of thousands of distinct CDR3 sequences, around 46% found once. Looked up from germline, CDR1 is SGDLS and CDR2 is YYNGEE. V was pared by 7 bases and J by 4 bases, with 20 bases between. The CDR3 loop spans 16 amino acids. This record belongs to a study of blood T cells in healthy people across ages. Each sample yielded at least 6 micrograms of PBMC total RNA. Overall study results and limits: Conclusively comparing naive with antigen-experienced cells was impossible with unsorted PBMCs. Measured against age, TCR beta diversity per million T cells decreased in a roughly linear manner.

The specimen was blood. The TCR sequence derives from a woman aged 60-75 years in good health. This chain links TRBV9 with TRBJ1-4, with no clear D. The CDR3 spells CASGNGIRVNNEKLFF. CDR3 sequence (DNA): TGTGCCAGCGGCAACGGGATCCGGGTCAATAATGAAAAACTGTTTTTT.